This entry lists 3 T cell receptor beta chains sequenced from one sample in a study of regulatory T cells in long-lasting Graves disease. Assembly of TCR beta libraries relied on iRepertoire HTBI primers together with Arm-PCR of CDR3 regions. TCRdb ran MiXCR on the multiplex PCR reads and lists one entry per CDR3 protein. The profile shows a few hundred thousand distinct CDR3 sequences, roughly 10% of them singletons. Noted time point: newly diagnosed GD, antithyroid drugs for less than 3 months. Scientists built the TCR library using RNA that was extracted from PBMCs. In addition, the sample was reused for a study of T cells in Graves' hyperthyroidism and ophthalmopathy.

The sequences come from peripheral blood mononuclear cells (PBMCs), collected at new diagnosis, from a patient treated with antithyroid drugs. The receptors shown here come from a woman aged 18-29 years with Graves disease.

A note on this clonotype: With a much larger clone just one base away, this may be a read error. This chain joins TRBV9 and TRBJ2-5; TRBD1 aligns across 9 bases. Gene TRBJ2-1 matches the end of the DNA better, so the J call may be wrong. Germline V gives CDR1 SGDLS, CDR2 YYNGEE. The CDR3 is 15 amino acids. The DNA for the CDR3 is TGTGCCAGCGGCCCCCAGGGACAGGGATTCAATGAGCAGTTCTTC. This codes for CASGPQGQGFNEQFF.

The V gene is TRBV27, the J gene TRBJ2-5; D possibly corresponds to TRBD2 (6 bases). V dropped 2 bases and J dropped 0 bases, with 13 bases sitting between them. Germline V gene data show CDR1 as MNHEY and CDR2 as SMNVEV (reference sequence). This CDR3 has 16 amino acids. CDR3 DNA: TGTGCCAGCAGTTTAAGTGTCGGAGGGTACCAAGAGACCCAGTACTTC. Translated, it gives CASSLSVGGYQETQYF.

The CDR3 loop is CSARLFAGGQRKAGPNYGYTF. The DNA of the CDR3 is TGCAGTGCTAGGTTATTCGCAGGGGGCCAAAGAAAGGCAGGACCTAACTATGGCTACACCTTC. V is TRBV20-1 and J is TRBJ1-2, with TRBD1 identical over 8 bases. With 3 bases clipped from V and 0 bases from J, the junction kept 24 bases outside the gene matches. The germline V gene encodes CDR1 DFQATT and CDR2 SNEGSKA (reference sequence). CDR3 size: 21 residues.